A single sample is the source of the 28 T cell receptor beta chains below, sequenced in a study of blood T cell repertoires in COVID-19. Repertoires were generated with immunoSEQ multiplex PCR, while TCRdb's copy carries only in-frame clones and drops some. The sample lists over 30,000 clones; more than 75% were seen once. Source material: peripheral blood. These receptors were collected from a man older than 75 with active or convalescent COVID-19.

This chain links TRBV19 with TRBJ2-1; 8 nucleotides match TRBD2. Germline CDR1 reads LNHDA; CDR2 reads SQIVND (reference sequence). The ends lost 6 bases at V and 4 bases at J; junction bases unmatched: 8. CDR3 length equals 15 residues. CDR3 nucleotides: TGTGCCAGTAGATACAGCGGGAGAGGTTACAATGAGCAGTTCTTC. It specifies CASRYSGRGYNEQFF. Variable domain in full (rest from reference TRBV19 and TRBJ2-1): DGGITQSPKYLFRKEGQNVTLSCEQNLNHDAMYWYRQDPGQGLRLIYYSQIVNDFQKGDIAEGYSVSREKKESFPLTVTSAQKNPTAFYLCASRYSGRGYNEQFFGPGTRLTVL.

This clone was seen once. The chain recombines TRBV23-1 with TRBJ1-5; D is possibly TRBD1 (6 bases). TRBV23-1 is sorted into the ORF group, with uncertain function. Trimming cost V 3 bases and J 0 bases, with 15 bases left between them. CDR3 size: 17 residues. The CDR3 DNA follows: TGCGCCAGCAGTCACCGGGGACAATTTTATAGCAATCAGCCCCAGCATTTT. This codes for CASSHRGQFYSNQPQHF.

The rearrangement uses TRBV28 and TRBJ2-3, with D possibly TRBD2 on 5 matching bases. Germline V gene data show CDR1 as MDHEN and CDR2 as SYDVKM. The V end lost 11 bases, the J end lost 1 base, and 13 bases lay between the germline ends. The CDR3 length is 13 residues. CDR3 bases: TGTGCCGGAGCGGTGATCGGCACAGATACGCAGTATTTT. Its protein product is CAGAVIGTDTQYF.

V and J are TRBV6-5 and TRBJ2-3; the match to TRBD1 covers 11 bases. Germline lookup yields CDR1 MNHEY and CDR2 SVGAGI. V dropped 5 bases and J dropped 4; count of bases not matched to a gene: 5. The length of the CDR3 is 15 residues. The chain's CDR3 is CASSPPGQGADTQYF. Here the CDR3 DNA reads TGTGCCAGCAGTCCTCCGGGACAGGGGGCAGATACGCAGTATTTT.

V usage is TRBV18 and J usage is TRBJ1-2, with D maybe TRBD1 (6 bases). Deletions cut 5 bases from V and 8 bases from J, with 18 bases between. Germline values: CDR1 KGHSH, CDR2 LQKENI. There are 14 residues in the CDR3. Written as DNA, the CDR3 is TGTGCCAGCTCAGGGACAACCCGCCTTGGCGGCTACACCTTC. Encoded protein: CASSGTTRLGGYTF.

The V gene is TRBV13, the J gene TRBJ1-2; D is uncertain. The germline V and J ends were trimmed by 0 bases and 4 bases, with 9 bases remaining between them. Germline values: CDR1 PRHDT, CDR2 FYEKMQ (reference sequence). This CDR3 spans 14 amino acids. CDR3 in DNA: TGTGCCAGCAGCTTAGGCCAGGCCTCCTATGGCTACACCTTC. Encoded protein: CASSLGQASYGYTF.

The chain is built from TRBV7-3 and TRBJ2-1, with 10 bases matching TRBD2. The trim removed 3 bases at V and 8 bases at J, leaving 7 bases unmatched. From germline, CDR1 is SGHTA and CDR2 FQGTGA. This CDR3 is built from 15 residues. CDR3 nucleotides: TGTGCCAGCAGCTTGGCTAGCGGGAGTCGCCATGAGCAGTTCTTC. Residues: CASSLASGSRHEQFF.

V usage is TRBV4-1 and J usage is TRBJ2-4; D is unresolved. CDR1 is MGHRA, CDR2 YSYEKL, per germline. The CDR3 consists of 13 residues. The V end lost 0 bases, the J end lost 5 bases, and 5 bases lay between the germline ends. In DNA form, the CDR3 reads TGCGCCAGCAGCCAAGACCGGGAAAACATTCAGTACTTC. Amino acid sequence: CASSQDRENIQYF.

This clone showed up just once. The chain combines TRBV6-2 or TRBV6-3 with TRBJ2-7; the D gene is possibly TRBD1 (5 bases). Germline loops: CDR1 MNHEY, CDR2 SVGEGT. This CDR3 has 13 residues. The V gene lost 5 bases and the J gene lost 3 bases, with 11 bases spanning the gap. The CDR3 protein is CASSPDSYYEQYF. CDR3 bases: TGTGCCAGCAGTCCAGACAGTTACTACGAGCAGTACTTC.

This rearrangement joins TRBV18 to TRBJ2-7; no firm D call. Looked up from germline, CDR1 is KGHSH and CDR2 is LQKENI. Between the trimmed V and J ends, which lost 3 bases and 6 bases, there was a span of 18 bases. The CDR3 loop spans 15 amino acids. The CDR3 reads CASSPLANRISEQYF. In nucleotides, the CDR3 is TGTGCCAGCTCACCGCTGGCGAACAGAATCTCCGAGCAGTACTTC. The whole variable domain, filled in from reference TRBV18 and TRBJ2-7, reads NAGVMQNPRHLVRRRGQEARLRCSPMKGHSHVYWYRQLPEEGLKFMVYLQKENIIDESGMPKERFSAEFPKEGPSILRIQQVVRGDSAAYFCASSPLANRISEQYFGPGTRLTVT.

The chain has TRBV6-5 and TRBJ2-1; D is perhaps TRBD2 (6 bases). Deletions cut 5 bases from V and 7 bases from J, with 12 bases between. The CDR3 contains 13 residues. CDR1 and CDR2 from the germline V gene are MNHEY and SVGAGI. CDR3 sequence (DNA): TGTGCCAGCAGTAACCGGGACTGGAATGAGCAGTTCTTC. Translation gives CASSNRDWNEQFF.

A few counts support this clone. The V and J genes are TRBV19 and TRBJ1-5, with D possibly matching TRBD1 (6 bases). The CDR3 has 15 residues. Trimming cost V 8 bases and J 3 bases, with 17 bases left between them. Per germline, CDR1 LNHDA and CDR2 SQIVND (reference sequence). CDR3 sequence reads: CASGMGGANNQPQHF. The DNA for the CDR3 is TGTGCCAGTGGCATGGGGGGGGCGAACAATCAGCCCCAGCATTTT.

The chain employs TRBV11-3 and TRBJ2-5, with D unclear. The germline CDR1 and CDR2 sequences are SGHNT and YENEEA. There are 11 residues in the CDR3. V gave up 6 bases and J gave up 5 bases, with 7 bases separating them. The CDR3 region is CASRSRETQYF. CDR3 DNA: TGTGCCAGCAGGTCCAGGGAGACCCAGTACTTC.

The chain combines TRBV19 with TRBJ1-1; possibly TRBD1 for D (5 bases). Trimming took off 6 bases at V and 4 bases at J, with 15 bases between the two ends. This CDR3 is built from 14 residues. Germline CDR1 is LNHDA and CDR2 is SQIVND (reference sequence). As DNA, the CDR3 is TGTGCCAGTAGAGGGAGGGGTCTCGGCACTGAAGCTTTCTTT. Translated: CASRGRGLGTEAFF.

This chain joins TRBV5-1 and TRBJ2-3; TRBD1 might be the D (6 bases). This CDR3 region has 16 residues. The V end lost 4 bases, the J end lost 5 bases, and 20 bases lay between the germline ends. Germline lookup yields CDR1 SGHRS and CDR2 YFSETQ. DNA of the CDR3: TGCGCCAGCAGCGCAACAGGGCCCGGCTTCGGAGATACGCAGTATTTT. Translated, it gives CASSATGPGFGDTQYF.

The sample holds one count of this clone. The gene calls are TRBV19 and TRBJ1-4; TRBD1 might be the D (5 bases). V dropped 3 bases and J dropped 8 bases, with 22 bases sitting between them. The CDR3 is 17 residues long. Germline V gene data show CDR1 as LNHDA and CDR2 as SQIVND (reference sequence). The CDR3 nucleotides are TGTGCCAGTAGTATTCAAGGGGCTGCGGCAGGGCGAGAAAAACTGTTTTTT. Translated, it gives CASSIQGAAAGREKLFF.

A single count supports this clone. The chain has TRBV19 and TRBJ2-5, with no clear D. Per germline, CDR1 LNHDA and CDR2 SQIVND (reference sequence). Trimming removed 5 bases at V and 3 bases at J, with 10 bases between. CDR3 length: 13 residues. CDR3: CASSFSEEETQYF. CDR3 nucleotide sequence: TGTGCCAGTAGTTTTTCCGAGGAAGAGACCCAGTACTTC.

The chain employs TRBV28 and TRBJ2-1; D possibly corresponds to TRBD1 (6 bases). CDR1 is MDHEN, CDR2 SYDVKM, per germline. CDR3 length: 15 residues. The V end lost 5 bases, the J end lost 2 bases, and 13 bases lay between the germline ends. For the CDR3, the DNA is TGTGCCAGCAGTCCCCGACAGGTACCCTACAATGAGCAGTTCTTC. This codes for CASSPRQVPYNEQFF.

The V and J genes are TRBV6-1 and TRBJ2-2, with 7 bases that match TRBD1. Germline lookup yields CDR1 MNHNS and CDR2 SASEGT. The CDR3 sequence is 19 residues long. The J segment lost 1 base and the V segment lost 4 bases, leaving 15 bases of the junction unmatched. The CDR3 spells CASSVRGQTGFGNTGELFF. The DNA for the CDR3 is TGTGCCAGCAGTGTCCGAGGCCAGACAGGGTTTGGGAACACCGGGGAGCTGTTTTTT.

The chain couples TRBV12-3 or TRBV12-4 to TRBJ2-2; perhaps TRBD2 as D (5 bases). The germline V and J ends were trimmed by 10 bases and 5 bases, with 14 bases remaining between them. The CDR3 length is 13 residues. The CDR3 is CANHNSETGELFF. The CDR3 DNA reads TGTGCCAATCACAATAGCGAAACCGGGGAGCTGTTTTTT.

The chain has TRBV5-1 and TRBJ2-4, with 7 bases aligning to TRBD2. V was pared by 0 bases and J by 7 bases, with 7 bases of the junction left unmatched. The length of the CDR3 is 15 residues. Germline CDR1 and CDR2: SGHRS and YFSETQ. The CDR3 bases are TGCGCCAGCAGCTTGGATCTCGGGCGGGGGAACATTCAGTACTTC. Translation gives CASSLDLGRGNIQYF.

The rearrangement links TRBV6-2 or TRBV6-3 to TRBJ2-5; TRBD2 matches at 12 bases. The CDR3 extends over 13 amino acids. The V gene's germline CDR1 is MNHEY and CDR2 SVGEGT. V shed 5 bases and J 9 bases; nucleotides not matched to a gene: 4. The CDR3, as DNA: TGTGCCAGCAGTGGGCTAGCGGGAGGGCCCCAGTACTTC. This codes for CASSGLAGGPQYF.

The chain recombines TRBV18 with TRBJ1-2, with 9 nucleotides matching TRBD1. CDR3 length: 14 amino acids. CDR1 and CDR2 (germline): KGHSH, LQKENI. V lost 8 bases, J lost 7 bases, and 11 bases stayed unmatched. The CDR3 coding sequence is TGTGCCAGCCACTACCGGACAGGGGAGGGTGGCTACACCTTC. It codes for CASHYRTGEGGYTF.

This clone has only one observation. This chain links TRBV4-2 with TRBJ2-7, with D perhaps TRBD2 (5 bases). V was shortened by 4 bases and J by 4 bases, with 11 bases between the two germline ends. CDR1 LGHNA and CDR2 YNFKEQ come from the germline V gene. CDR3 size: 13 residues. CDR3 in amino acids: CASSPYRDYEQYF. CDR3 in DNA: TGTGCCAGCAGCCCGTACCGGGATTACGAGCAGTACTTC.

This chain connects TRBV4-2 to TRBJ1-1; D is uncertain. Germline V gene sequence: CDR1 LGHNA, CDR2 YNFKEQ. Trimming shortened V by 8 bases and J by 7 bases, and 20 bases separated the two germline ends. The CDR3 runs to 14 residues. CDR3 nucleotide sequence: TGTGCCAGCGGATCGGAGGACGGCGAGGGTGAAGCTTTCTTT. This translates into CASGSEDGEGEAFF.

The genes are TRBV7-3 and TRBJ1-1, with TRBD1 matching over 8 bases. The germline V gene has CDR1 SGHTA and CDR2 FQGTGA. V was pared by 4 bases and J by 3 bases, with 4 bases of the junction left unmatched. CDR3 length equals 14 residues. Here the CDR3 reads CASSSTGVDTEAFF. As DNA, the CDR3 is TGTGCCAGCAGCTCGACAGGGGTTGACACTGAAGCTTTCTTT.

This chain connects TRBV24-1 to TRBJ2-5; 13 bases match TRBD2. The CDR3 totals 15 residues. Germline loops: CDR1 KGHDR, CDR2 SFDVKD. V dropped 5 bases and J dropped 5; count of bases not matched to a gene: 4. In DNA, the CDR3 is TGTGCCACCAGTGGGACTAGCGGGAGAGTTGAGACCCAGTACTTC. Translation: CATSGTSGRVETQYF.

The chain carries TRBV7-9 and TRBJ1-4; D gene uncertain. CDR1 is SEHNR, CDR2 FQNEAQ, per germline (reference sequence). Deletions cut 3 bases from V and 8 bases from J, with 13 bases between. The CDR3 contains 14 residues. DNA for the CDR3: TGTGCCAGCAGCTTTTTAGATGAAGAGGAAAAACTGTTTTTT. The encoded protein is CASSFLDEEEKLFF.